Presented here are 5 T cell receptor beta chains from one specimen sequenced in a study of blood T cell repertoires in COVID-19. The repertoire was sequenced with immunoSEQ multiplex PCR; TCRdb's copy has only in-frame clones and lacks some. The table shows roughly 180,000 clones, with about 85% occurring only once. Sequenced material: peripheral blood. The receptors shown here come from a woman aged 55 to 70 with acute or convalescent COVID-19.

The chain couples TRBV27 to TRBJ2-1; 14 bases map to TRBD2. Germline values: CDR1 MNHEY, CDR2 SMNVEV (reference sequence). With V trimmed by 3 bases and J by 9 bases, 4 bases remained unmatched. This CDR3 region has 15 residues. In DNA, the CDR3 is TGTGCCAGCAGTTTCTTGACTAGCGGGAGGGTTGAGCAGTTCTTC. Protein: CASSFLTSGRVEQFF.

The V call is TRBV6-5, the J call TRBJ2-7; the match to TRBD1 covers 11 bases. V lost 6 bases to trimming and J lost 7 bases; unmatched junction nucleotides: 5. There are 13 residues in the CDR3. CDR1 and CDR2 from the germline V gene are MNHEY and SVGAGI. The CDR3 loop reads CASSRTGGLEQYV. The DNA for the CDR3 is TGTGCCAGCAGCAGGACAGGGGGCCTTGAGCAGTACGTC.

This clone was observed a handful of times. The chain joins TRBV6-5 to TRBJ2-7; TRBD2 matches 8 bases. Germline-derived CDR1 and CDR2 are MNHEY and SVGAGI. This CDR3 region has 10 residues. V shed 9 bases and J 6 bases; nucleotides not matched to a gene: 1. The CDR3 sequence: CASGLAEQYV. The CDR3 DNA is TGTGCCAGTGGACTAGCCGAGCAGTACGTC.

V is TRBV28 and J is TRBJ1-1; weak D call: TRBD1 (6 bases). With 5 bases removed from V and 1 base from J, the gap between germline ends came to 14 bases. CDR1 and CDR2 (germline): MDHEN, SYDVKM. The length of the CDR3 is 15 residues. The CDR3 loop reads CASSPPGTQNTEAFF. In DNA, the CDR3 is TGTGCCAGCAGTCCCCCCGGGACACAGAACACTGAAGCTTTCTTT. Full variable domain (rest looked up from reference TRBV28 and TRBJ1-1): DVKVTQSSRYLVKRTGEKVFLECVQDMDHENMFWYRQDPGLGLRLIYFSYDVKMKEKGDIPEGYSVSREKKERFSLILESASTNQTSMYLCASSPPGTQNTEAFFGQGTRLTVV.

The chain uses TRBV28 and TRBJ2-1; TRBD1 aligns across 7 bases. The CDR3 has 14 residues. V was clipped by 2 bases and J by 13 bases; unmatched bases: 11. The germline CDR1 and CDR2 sequences are MDHEN and SYDVKM. This CDR3 is CASSLTGTVIFQFF. The CDR3 DNA follows: TGTGCCAGCAGTTTAACGGGGACAGTTATTTTCCAGTTCTTC.